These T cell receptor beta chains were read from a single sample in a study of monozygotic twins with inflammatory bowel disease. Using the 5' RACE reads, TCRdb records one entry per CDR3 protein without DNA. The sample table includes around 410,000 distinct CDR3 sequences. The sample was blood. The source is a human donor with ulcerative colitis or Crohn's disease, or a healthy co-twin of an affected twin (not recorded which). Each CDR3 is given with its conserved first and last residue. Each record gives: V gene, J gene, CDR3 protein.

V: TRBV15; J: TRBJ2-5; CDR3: CATSSLAGQETQYF
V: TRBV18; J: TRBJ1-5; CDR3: CASSPGTGFNQPQHF
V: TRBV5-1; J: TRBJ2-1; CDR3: CASSPYGGGALGDEQFF
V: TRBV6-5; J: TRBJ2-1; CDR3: CASSYSGGRTSYNEQFF
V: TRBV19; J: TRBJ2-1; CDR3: CASSITRTLRDEQFF
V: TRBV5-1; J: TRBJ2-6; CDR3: CASSFEAGVISGANVLTF
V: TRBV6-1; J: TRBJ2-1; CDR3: CASRGLAGEHNEQFF
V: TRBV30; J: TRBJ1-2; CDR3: CAWNIKGTYGYTF
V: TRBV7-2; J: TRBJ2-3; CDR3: CASIQNQGLNTQYF
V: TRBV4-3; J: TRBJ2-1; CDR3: CASSPQPKTGNEQFF
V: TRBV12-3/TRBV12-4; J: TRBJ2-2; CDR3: CASSRRGGGSTGELFF
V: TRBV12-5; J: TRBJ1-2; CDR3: CASGLTGGYGYTF
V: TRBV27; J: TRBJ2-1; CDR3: CASTGLADEQFF
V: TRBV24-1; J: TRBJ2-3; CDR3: CATSDYTDTQYF
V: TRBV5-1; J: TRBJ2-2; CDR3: CASSPPAGKNTGDLFF
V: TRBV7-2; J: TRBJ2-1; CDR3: CASSLAGAGTYNEQFF
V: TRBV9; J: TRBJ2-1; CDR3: CASSEGAVDNEQFF
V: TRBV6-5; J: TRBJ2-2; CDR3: CASSYSDRGLAGELFF
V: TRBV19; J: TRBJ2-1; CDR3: CASSPREVGEQFF
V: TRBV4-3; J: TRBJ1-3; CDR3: CASSQTPGDSSTIYF
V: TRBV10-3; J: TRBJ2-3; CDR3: CAISESTGDTQYF
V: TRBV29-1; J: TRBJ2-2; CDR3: CSADRGYTGELFF
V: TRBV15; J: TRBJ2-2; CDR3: CATGSRDRLTGELFF
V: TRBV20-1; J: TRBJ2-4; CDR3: CSARVGTGENIQYF
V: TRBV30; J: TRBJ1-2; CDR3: CAWSPHSGQGRNYGYTF
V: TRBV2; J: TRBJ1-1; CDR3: CASSEYDPEAFF
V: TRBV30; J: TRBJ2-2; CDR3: CAWRASGRKFGELFF
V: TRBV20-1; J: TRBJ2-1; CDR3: CSASGLFEQFF
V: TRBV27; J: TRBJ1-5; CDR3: CASSYRDGNQPQHF
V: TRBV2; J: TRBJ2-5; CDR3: CASSEDETQYF
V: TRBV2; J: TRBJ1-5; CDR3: CASSGDGQTQHF
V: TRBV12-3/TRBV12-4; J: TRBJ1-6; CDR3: CASSFRSYNSPLHF
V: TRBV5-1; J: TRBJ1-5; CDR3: CASSLGAGAQPQHF
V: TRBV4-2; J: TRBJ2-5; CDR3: CASSQDWRAGEATQYF
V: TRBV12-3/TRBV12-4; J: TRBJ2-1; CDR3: CASSLNLGRGTSGWRTNEQFF
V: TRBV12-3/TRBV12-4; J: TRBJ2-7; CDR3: CASSPRAGIGYEQYF
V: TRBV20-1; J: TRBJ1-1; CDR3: CSARARSMNTEAFF
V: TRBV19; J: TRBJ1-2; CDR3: CASSIVGPHYGYTF
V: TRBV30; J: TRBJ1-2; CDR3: CAWSLYYGYTF
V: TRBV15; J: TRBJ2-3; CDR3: CATQADTHTDTQYF
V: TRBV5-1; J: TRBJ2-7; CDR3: CASSLFVQGGIYEQYF
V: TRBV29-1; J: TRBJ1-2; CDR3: CSAGRTGGDGGYTF
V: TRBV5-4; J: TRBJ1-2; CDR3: CASSGQLDYGYTF
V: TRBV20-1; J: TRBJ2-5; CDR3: CSASSRRDQETQYF